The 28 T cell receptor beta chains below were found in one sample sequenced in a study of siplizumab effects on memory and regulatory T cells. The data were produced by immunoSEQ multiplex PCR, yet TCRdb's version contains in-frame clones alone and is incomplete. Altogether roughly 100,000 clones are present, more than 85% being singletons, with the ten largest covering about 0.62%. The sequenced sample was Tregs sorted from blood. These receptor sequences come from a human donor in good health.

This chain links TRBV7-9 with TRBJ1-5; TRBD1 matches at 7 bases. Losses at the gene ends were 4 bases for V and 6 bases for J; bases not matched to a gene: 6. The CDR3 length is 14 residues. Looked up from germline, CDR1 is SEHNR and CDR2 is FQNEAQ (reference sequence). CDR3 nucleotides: TGTGCCAGCAGCTCGACAGGGTCGGGTCAGCCCCAGCATTTT. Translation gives CASSSTGSGQPQHF.

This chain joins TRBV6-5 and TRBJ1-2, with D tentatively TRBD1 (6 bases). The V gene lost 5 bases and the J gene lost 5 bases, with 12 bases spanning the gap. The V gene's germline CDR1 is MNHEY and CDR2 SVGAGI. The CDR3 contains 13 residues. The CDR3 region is CASSRPQGYGYTF. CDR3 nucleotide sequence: TGTGCCAGCAGTCGACCCCAGGGGTATGGCTACACCTTC.

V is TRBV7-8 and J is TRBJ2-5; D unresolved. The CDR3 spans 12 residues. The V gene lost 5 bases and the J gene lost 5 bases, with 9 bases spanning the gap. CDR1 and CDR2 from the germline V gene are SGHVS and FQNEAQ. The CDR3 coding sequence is TGTGCCAGCAGCGTCCGAACGGAGACCCAGTACTTC. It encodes CASSVRTETQYF.

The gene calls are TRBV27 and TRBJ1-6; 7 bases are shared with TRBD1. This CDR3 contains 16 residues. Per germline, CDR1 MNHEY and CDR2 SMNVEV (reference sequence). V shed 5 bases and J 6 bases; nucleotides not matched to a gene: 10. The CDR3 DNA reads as TGTGCCAGCAGTCGCCCTAGGGGGCGCCTTAATTCACCCCTCCACTTT. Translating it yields CASSRPRGRLNSPLHF.

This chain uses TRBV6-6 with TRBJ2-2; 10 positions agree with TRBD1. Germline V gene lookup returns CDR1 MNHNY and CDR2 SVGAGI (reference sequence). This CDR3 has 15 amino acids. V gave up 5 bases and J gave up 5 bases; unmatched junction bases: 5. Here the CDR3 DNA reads TGTGCCAGCAGTCCCCGGGACAGGGGAACCGGGGAGCTGTTTTTT. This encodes CASSPRDRGTGELFF.

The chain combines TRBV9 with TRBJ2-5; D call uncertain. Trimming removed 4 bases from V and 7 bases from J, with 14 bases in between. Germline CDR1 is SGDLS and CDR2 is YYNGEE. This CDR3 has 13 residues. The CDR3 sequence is CASSPQLGGTQYF. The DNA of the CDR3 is TGTGCCAGCAGCCCCCAACTCGGTGGGACCCAGTACTTC.

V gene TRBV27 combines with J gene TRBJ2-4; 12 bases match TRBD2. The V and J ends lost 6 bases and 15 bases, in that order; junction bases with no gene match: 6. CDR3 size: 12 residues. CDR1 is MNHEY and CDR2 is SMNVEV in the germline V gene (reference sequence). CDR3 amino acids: CASRLAGGPRYF. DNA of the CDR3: TGTGCCAGCAGGCTAGCGGGGGGGCCTAGGTACTTC.

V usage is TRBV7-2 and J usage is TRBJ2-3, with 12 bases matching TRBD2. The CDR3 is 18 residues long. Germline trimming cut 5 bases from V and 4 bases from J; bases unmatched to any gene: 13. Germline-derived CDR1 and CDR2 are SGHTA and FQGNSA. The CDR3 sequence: CASSPRGASGRAADTQYF. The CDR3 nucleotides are TGTGCCAGCAGCCCCCGAGGAGCTAGCGGGAGGGCGGCAGATACGCAGTATTTT. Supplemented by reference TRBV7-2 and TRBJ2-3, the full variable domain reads GAGVSQSPSNKVTEKGKDVELRCDPISGHTALYWYRQSLGQGLEFLIYFQGNSAPDKSGLPSDRFSAERTGGSVSTLTIQRTQQEDSAVYLCASSPRGASGRAADTQYFGPGTRLTVL.

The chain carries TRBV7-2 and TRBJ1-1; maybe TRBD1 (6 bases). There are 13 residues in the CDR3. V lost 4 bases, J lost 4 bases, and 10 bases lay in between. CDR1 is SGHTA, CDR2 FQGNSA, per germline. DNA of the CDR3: TGTGCCAGCAGCTGGACAGTCAGCACTGAAGCTTTCTTT. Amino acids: CASSWTVSTEAFF.

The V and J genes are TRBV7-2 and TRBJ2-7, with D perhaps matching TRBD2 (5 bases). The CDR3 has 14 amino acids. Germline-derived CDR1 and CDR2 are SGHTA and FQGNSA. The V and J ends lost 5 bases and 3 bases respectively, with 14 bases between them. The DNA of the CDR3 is TGTGCCAGCAGCCCCTGGATGGCGGGCTACGAGCAGTACTTC. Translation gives CASSPWMAGYEQYF.

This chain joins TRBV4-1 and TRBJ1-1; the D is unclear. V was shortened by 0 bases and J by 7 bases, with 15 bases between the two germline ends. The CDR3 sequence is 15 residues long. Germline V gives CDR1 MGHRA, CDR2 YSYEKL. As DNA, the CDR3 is TGCGCCAGCAGCCAAGAGGCGGGTCGATTGGGTGAAGCTTTCTTT. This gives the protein CASSQEAGRLGEAFF.

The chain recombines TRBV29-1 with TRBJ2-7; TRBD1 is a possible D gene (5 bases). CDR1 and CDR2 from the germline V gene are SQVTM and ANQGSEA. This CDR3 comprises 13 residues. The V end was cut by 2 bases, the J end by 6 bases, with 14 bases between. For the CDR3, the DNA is TGCAGCGTTGAACGGTTGGGGCTCTCCGAGCAGTACTTC. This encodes CSVERLGLSEQYF.

The CDR3, as DNA: TGCGCCAGCAGCTTTCTAGCGGGACTGGCGAACACCGGGGAGCTGTTTTTT. Protein sequence: CASSFLAGLANTGELFF. This rearrangement joins TRBV5-1 to TRBJ2-2, with TRBD2 identical over 9 bases. V trimming: 2 bases; J trimming: 0 bases; junction bases outside the gene matches: 5. Germline CDR1 and CDR2: SGHRS and YFSETQ. The CDR3 spans 17 residues.

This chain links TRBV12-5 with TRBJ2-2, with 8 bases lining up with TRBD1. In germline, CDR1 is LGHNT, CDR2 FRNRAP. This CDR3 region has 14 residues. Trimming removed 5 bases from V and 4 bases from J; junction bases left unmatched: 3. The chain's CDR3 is CASGAGGSTGELFF. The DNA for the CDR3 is TGTGCTAGTGGTGCAGGGGGCAGCACCGGGGAGCTGTTTTTT.

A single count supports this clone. In nucleotides, the CDR3 is TGTGCCAGCAGCCGGCGACTAGCAAATGAGCAGTTCTTC. Encoded protein: CASSRRLANEQFF. This sequence joins TRBV11-3 and TRBJ2-1; 7 nucleotides line up with TRBD2. This CDR3 contains 13 residues. Germline V CDR1 and CDR2: SGHNT, YENEEA. J was trimmed by 7 bases and V by 5 bases; bases with no gene match: 5.

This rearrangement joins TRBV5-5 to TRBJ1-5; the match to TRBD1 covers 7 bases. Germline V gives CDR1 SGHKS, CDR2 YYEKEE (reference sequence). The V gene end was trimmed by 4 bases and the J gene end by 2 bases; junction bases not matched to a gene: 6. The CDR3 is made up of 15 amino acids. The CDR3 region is CASSLDRARNQPQHF. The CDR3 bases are TGTGCCAGCAGCCTAGACAGGGCACGCAATCAGCCCCAGCATTTT.

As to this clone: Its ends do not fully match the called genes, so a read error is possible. CDR3 residues: CASSLAVLDEQFF. The CDR3 coding sequence is TGTGCCAGCAGCCTAGCGGTTTTGGATGAGCAGTTCTTC. This chain links TRBV11-1 with TRBJ2-1; 7 bases are shared with TRBD2. CDR3 length equals 13 residues. CDR1 and CDR2 (germline): SGHAT, FQDESV (reference sequence).

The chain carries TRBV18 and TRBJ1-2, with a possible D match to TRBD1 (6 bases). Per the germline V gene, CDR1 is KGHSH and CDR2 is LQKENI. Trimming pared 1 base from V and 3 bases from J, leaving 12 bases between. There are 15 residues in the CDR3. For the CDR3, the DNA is TGTGCCAGCTCACCACGGTTCAGGACAGACTATGGCTACACCTTC. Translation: CASSPRFRTDYGYTF. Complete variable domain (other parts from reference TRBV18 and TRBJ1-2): NAGVMQNPRHLVRRRGQEARLRCSPMKGHSHVYWYRQLPEEGLKFMVYLQKENIIDESGMPKERFSAEFPKEGPSILRIQQVVRGDSAAYFCASSPRFRTDYGYTFGSGTRLTVV.

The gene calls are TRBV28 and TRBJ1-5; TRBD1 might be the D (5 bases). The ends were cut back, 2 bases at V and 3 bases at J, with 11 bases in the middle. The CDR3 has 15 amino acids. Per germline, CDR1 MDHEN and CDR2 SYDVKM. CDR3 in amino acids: CASSLKGQINQPQHF. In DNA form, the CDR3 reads TGTGCCAGCAGTTTAAAGGGGCAGATCAATCAGCCCCAGCATTTT.

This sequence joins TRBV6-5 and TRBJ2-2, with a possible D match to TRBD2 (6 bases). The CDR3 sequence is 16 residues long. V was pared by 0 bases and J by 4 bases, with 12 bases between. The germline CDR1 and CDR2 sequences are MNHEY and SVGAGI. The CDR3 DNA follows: TGTGCCAGCAGTTACTCGCTCGGCGGGGCCACCGGGGAGCTGTTTTTT. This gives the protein CASSYSLGGATGELFF.

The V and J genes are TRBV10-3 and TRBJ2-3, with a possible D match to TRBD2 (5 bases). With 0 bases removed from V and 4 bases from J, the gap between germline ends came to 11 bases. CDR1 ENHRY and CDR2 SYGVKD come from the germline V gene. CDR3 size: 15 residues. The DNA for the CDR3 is TGTGCCATCAGTGAGTCTGGGCTAGCCCCAGATACGCAGTATTTT. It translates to CAISESGLAPDTQYF.

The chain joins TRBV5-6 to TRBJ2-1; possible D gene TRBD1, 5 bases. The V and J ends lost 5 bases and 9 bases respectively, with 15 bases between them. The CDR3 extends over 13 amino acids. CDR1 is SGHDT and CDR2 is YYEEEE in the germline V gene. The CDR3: CASRDLGVSEQFF. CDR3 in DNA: TGTGCCAGCAGGGATTTAGGGGTGAGTGAGCAGTTCTTC.

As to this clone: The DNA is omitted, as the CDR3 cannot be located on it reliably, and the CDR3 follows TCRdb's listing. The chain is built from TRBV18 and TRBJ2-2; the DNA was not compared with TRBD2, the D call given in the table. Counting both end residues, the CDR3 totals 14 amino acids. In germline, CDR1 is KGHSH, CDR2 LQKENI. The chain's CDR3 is CASSPIFGAGELFF.

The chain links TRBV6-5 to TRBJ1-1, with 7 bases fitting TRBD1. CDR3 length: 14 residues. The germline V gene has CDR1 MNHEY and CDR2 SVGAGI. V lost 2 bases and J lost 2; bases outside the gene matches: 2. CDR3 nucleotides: TGTGCCAGCAGTTACGCAGGGGGAAACACTGAAGCTTTCTTT. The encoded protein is CASSYAGGNTEAFF.

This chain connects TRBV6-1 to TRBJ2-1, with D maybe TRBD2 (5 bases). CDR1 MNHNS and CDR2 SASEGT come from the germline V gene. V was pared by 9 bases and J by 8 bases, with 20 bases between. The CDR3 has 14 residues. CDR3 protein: CASRLDFGVDEQFF. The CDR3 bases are TGTGCCAGTCGTCTGGATTTCGGGGTCGATGAGCAGTTCTTC.

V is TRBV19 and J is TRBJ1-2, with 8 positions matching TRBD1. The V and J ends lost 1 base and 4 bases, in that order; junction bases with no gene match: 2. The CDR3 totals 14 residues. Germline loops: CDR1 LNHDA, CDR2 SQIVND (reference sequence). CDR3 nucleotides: TGTGCCAGTAGTATAGGCGGACAGGGCTATGGCTACACCTTC. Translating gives CASSIGGQGYGYTF.

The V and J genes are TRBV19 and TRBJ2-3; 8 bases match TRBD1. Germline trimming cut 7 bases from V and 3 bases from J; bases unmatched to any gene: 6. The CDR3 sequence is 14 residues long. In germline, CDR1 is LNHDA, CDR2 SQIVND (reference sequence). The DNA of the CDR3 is TGTGCCAGTAAGGACAGGGACCCTACAGATACGCAGTATTTT. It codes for CASKDRDPTDTQYF.

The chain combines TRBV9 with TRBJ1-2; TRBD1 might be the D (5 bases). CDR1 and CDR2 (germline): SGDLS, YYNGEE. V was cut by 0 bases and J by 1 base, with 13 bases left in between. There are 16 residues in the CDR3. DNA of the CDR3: TGTGCCAGCAGCGTAGCTAGGCAGGGCGATAACTATGGCTACACCTTC. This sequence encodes CASSVARQGDNYGYTF.